A single sample gave rise to the 21 T cell receptor beta chains below, sequenced in a study of T cell changes during pregnancy in multiple sclerosis. Here immunoSEQ multiplex PCR was the method, and the copy in TCRdb shows in-frame clones only, minus some. This sample carries about 93,000 clones, approximately 92% of them seen once, and the ten largest clones take just over 2%. This sample comprised peripheral blood, obtained after pregnancy. The receptors stem from a female donor with multiple sclerosis, enrolled in a pregnancy study.

The chain combines TRBV2 with TRBJ1-2, with D unresolved. This CDR3 has 13 amino acids. Between the trimmed V and J ends, which lost 2 bases and 8 bases, there was a span of 12 bases. The germline CDR1 and CDR2 sequences are SNHLY and FYNNEI. CDR3 amino acids: CASSETEAQGYTF. The CDR3 bases are TGTGCCAGCAGTGAAACGGAGGCTCAAGGCTACACCTTC.

V gene TRBV29-1 combines with J gene TRBJ1-2, with D perhaps matching TRBD1 (5 bases). The CDR3 runs 12 residues. Trimming left V 6 bases short and J 4 bases short, with 12 bases between. CDR1 and CDR2 from the germline V gene are SQVTM and ANQGSEA. DNA for the CDR3: TGCAGCGTCGAAACAGGCCTCTATGGCTACACCTTC. Translation gives CSVETGLYGYTF.

J is TRBJ2-7 and V is TRBV5-4, with a tentative D call TRBD1 (6 bases). The V end was cut by 2 bases, the J end by 11 bases, with 14 bases between. CDR1 is SGHNT, CDR2 YYREEE, per germline (reference sequence). The CDR3 has 12 amino acids. The CDR3 DNA follows: TGTGCCAGCAGCTTACTGGACAGTTCGAAGTACTTC. Amino acids: CASSLLDSSKYF.

This clone was observed a few times. This sequence joins TRBV19 and TRBJ1-4, with TRBD1 matching 8 bases. The CDR3 totals 12 residues. Germline V gene sequence: CDR1 LNHDA, CDR2 SQIVND (reference sequence). Trimming at V came to 7 bases and at J to 7 bases, leaving 2 bases not matched to a gene. The CDR3 sequence is CASTTGGEKLFF. DNA for the CDR3: TGTGCCAGTACAACAGGGGGTGAAAAACTGTTTTTT.

This chain links TRBV19 with TRBJ2-2, with D maybe TRBD2 (6 bases). With 5 bases removed from V and 6 bases from J, the gap between germline ends came to 13 bases. Germline CDR1 is LNHDA and CDR2 is SQIVND (reference sequence). CDR3 length equals 14 residues. The CDR3 coding sequence is TGTGCCAGTAGTTGGAGGGTTTGGGCCGGGGAGCTGTTTTTT. Translated: CASSWRVWAGELFF. The complete variable domain, with remaining parts taken from reference TRBV19 and TRBJ2-2, reads DGGITQSPKYLFRKEGQNVTLSCEQNLNHDAMYWYRQDPGQGLRLIYYSQIVNDFQKGDIAEGYSVSREKKESFPLTVTSAQKNPTAFYLCASSWRVWAGELFFGEGSRLTVL.

The chain's CDR3 is CARSFLKGREIGTGETQYF. DNA for the CDR3: TGTGCCAGAAGCTTCCTCAAAGGCAGGGAAATCGGGACTGGGGAGACCCAGTACTTC. V is TRBV5-3 and J is TRBJ2-5; TRBD2 is a possible D gene (6 bases). TRBV5-3 is an ORF for which the function is uncertain. The CDR3 sequence is 19 residues long. V was shortened by 2 bases and J by 5 bases, with 28 bases between the two germline ends.

The chain couples TRBV5-1 to TRBJ1-5; 7 bases map to TRBD1. J gave up 4 bases and V 0 bases, and 4 bases lay outside the gene matches. CDR1 and CDR2 (germline): SGHRS, YFSETQ. The length of the CDR3 is 15 residues. The CDR3 sequence is CASSLGGQENQPQHF. CDR3 bases: TGCGCCAGCAGCTTGGGAGGACAGGAAAATCAGCCCCAGCATTTT.

This chain links TRBV5-4 with TRBJ1-2; 8 bases are a match to TRBD1. Germline values: CDR1 SGHNT, CDR2 YYREEE (reference sequence). The CDR3 is made up of 13 amino acids. The ends lost 1 base at V and 6 bases at J; junction bases unmatched: 2. CDR3 nucleotide sequence: TGTGCCAGCAGCTTGCAGGGGGCGGATGGCTACACCTTC. Amino acids: CASSLQGADGYTF.

This sequence joins TRBV6-1 and TRBJ1-1; 7 bases fit TRBD1. The germline V gene encodes CDR1 MNHNS and CDR2 SASEGT. The junction had 4 bases not matched to a gene; V was cut back by 2 bases and J by 1 base. This CDR3 comprises 15 residues. CDR3 sequence: CASSESDRPNTEAFF. The DNA of the CDR3 is TGTGCCAGCAGTGAATCGGACAGGCCGAACACTGAAGCTTTCTTT.

This chain connects TRBV18 to TRBJ1-1; no clear D. The CDR3 runs to 14 residues. With 2 bases removed from V and 5 bases from J, the gap between germline ends came to 12 bases. The germline V gene has CDR1 KGHSH and CDR2 LQKENI. Here the CDR3 reads CASSPNSPPTEAFF. CDR3 in DNA: TGTGCCAGCTCACCAAACTCCCCGCCAACTGAAGCTTTCTTT.

V is TRBV6-5 and J is TRBJ1-5, with D possibly being TRBD1 (6 bases). Looked up from germline, CDR1 is MNHEY and CDR2 is SVGAGI. The CDR3 is 14 amino acids. The ends were cut back, 6 bases at V and 1 base at J, with 10 bases in the middle. CDR3 nucleotides: TGTGCCAGCAGGAGGGGGTCGAGCAATCAGCCCCAGCATTTT. Translated: CASRRGSSNQPQHF.

This chain links TRBV6-1 with TRBJ1-4; 9 positions agree with TRBD1. The CDR3 has 15 amino acids. Germline assignment: CDR1 MNHNS and CDR2 SASEGT. V was pared by 6 bases and J by 11 bases, with 13 bases of the junction left unmatched. This CDR3 reads CASRPRDREVSKLFF. The CDR3 DNA reads as TGTGCCAGCAGACCCCGGGACAGGGAAGTGTCGAAACTGTTTTTT.

The V gene is TRBV19, the J gene TRBJ1-2; TRBD1 agrees at 10 bases. The CDR3 is 18 residues long. CDR1 is LNHDA and CDR2 is SQIVND in the germline V gene (reference sequence). Trimming removed 0 bases from V and 0 bases from J; junction bases left unmatched: 7. The CDR3: CASSIDGDRGAPNYGYTF. CDR3 in DNA: TGTGCCAGTAGTATAGATGGGGACAGGGGCGCCCCTAACTATGGCTACACCTTC.

The chain carries TRBV6-4 and TRBJ2-1; tentatively, D is TRBD1 (8 bases). The V end lost 6 bases, the J end lost 3 bases, and 18 bases lay between the germline ends. Germline V CDR1 and CDR2: MRHNA, SNTAGT. This CDR3 contains 16 residues. The CDR3 reads CASSSTGGGVYNEQFF. The DNA of the CDR3 is TGTGCCAGCAGCTCTACAGGGGGAGGGGTCTACAATGAGCAGTTCTTC.

The V call is TRBV6-6, the J call TRBJ2-7; 9 bases line up with TRBD1. V shed 6 bases, J shed 4 bases, and the junction held 4 bases outside the gene matches. The CDR3 sequence is 13 residues long. Germline-derived CDR1 and CDR2 are MNHNY and SVGAGI (reference sequence). In DNA form, the CDR3 reads TGTGCCAGCAGACCCGGGACAGGGTACGAGCAGTACTTC. Amino acid sequence: CASRPGTGYEQYF.

The chain links TRBV7-9 to TRBJ2-1; 8 positions agree with TRBD2. The CDR3 runs to 14 residues. The V gene end was trimmed by 5 bases and the J gene end by 7 bases; junction bases not matched to a gene: 7. Looked up from germline, CDR1 is SEHNR and CDR2 is FQNEAQ (reference sequence). The CDR3, as DNA: TGTGCCAGCAGCCTGGGACTAGTAGGGAATGAGCAGTTCTTC. Its translation: CASSLGLVGNEQFF.

V usage is TRBV7-2 and J usage is TRBJ2-7; perhaps TRBD2 as D (6 bases). V shed 5 bases and J shed 2 bases, with 16 bases lying between them. The CDR3 sequence is 15 residues long. The germline gives CDR1 SGHTA, CDR2 FQGNSA. CDR3 loop: CASSGGRQGTYEQYF. CDR3 coding DNA: TGTGCCAGCAGCGGAGGGCGGCAAGGAACCTACGAGCAGTACTTC.

The genes are TRBV7-2 and TRBJ2-2; perhaps TRBD1 as D (5 bases). The V gene's germline CDR1 is SGHTA and CDR2 FQGNSA. The CDR3 has 15 amino acids. The V end was cut by 0 bases, the J end by 7 bases, with 12 bases between. The CDR3 DNA is TGTGCCAGCAGCTTAGCCTTAGGGGCCGGCGGGGAGCTGTTTTTT. Amino acid sequence: CASSLALGAGGELFF. The full variable domain, rest sourced from reference TRBV7-2 and TRBJ2-2, is GAGVSQSPSNKVTEKGKDVELRCDPISGHTALYWYRQSLGQGLEFLIYFQGNSAPDKSGLPSDRFSAERTGGSVSTLTIQRTQQEDSAVYLCASSLALGAGGELFFGEGSRLTVL.

The chain is built from TRBV7-2 and TRBJ1-2; 11 bases line up with TRBD1. CDR1 is SGHTA, CDR2 FQGNSA, per germline. CDR3 length: 19 residues. The V segment lost 3 bases and the J segment 6 bases; nucleotides outside the gene matches: 18. The CDR3 sequence is CASSLRSGTGGLQAHGYTF. CDR3 coding DNA: TGTGCCAGCAGCTTGCGGTCTGGGACAGGGGGTCTTCAGGCACATGGCTACACCTTC.

The chain carries TRBV19 and TRBJ2-1, with a possible D match to TRBD1 (6 bases). V was pared by 5 bases and J by 12 bases, with 20 bases between. From germline, CDR1 is LNHDA and CDR2 SQIVND (reference sequence). The CDR3 consists of 14 residues. The CDR3 coding sequence is TGTGCCAGTAGTCCGACAGGACTGAGCATCGGGCAGTTCTTC. This codes for CASSPTGLSIGQFF.

The V and J genes are TRBV5-4 and TRBJ1-1; tentative D call: TRBD1 (5 bases). The V gene's germline CDR1 is SGHNT and CDR2 YYREEE (reference sequence). Trimming took off 0 bases at V and 11 bases at J, with 11 bases between the two ends. The CDR3 length is 12 residues. In DNA, the CDR3 is TGTGCCAGCAGCTTGGCGGGGGGAGCGGCTTTCTTT. This encodes CASSLAGGAAFF.